This T cell receptor (beta chain) was profiled in a study of Tregs in tolerant kidney transplant recipients. Libraries were prepared by immunoSEQ multiplex PCR; TCRdb keeps only in-frame clonotypes and omits some of them. The sample lists tens of thousands of clones, under 95% occurring once. Unstimulated regulatory T cells (CD4+CD25+CD127-), CD4+CD25- non-regulatory cells, CD4 and CD8 cells were FACS-sorted from thawed PBMCs. CDR3 length equals 11 residues. Trimming took off 3 bases at V and 3 bases at J, with 4 bases between the two ends. Germline loops: CDR1 SGHRS, CDR2 YFSETQ. This TCR derives from a human donor in good health. The chain is built from TRBV5-1 and TRBJ2-7; D unresolved. Sequencing was done on a sample of Tregs from blood. The DNA of the CDR3 is TGCGCCAGCAGCTCCTACTACGAGCAGTACTTC. Its translation: CASSSYYEQYF. The whole variable domain, filled in from reference TRBV5-1 and TRBJ2-7, reads KAGVTQTPRYLIKTRGQQVTLSCSPISGHRSVSWYQQTPGQGLQFLFEYFSETQRNKGNFPGRFSGRQFSNSRSEMNVSTLELGDSALYLCASSSYYEQYFGPGTRLTVT.